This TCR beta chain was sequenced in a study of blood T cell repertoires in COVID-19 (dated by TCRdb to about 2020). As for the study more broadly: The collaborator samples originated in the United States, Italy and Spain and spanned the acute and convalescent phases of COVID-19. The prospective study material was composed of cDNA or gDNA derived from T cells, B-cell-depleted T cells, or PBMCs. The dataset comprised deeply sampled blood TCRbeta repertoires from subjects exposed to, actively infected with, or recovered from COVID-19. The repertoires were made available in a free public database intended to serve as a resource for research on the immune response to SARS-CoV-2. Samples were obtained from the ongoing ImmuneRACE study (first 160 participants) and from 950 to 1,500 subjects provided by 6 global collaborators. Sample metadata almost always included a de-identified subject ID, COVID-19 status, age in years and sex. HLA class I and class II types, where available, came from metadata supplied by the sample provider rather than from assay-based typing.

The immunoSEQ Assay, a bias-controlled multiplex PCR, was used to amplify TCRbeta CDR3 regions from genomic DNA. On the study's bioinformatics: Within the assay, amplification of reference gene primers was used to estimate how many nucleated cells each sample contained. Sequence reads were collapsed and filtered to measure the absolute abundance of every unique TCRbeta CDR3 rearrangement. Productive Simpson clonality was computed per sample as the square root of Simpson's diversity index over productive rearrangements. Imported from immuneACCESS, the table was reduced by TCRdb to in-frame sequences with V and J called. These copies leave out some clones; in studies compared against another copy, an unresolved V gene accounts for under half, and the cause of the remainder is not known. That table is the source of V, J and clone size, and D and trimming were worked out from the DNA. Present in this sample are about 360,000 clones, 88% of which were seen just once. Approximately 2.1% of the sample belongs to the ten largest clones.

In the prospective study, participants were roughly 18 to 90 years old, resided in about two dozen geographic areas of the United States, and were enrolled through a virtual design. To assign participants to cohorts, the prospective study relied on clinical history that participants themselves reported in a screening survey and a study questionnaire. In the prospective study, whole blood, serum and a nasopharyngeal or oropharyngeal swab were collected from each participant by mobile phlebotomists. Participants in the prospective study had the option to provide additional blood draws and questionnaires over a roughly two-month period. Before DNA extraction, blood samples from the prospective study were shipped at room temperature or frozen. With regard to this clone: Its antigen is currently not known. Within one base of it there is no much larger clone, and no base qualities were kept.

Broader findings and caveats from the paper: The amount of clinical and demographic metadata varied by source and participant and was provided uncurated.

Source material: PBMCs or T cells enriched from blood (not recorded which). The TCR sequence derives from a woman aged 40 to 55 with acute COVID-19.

The CDR3 region has the sequence CTSSPPCLSLSRANVLTF. At the DNA level, the sequence is TGCACCAGCAGTCCGCCATGTTTGTCACTAAGTCGGGCCAACGTCCTGACTTTC. The chain is encoded by TRBV1 joined to TRBJ2-6; TRBD2, the table's D call, was not compared with the DNA. TRBV1 is recorded as a pseudogene. From the cysteine up to the phenylalanine, the CDR3 has a length of 18 residues. Only the CDR3 part of the read is kept: 54 bases, read in frame from the first base.